A single sample is the source of the 32 T cell receptor beta chains below, sequenced in a study of cytomegalovirus exposure and HLA in healthy donors. PCR amplification relied on 60 Vbeta primers (plus 13 Jbeta primers). Profiling relied on immunoSEQ multiplex PCR, and the TCRdb table lists in-frame clones only, not all of them. The sample lists about 220,000 clones, roughly 85% occurring once. Sequences were obtained from PBMCs. These receptors came from a male donor in good health and CMV-seronegative.

The chain has TRBV5-1 and TRBJ2-1; the match to TRBD2 covers 7 bases. This CDR3 has 15 amino acids. Unmatched junction bases numbered 4, after V lost 1 base and J lost 3 bases. CDR1 SGHRS and CDR2 YFSETQ come from the germline V gene. CDR3 sequence (DNA): TGCGCCAGCAGCTTGAGCGGGACCCTCTACAATGAGCAGTTCTTC. Its translation is CASSLSGTLYNEQFF.

This chain uses TRBV7-2 with TRBJ2-5; TRBD1 might be the D (5 bases). Germline lookup yields CDR1 SGHTA and CDR2 FQGNSA. V lost 5 bases to trimming and J lost 5 bases, with 12 bases between them. CDR3 size: 13 residues. This chain's CDR3 is CASSPVGRETQYF. In DNA, the CDR3 is TGTGCCAGCAGCCCCGTGGGGCGGGAGACCCAGTACTTC.

The CDR3 protein is CASSAWTGNEQFF. The CDR3 nucleotides read TGTGCCAGCAGTGCTTGGACTGGGAATGAGCAGTTCTTC. The V call is TRBV6-1, the J call TRBJ2-1; D possibly corresponds to TRBD2 (5 bases). The CDR3 has 13 residues. Trimming pared 4 bases from V and 7 bases from J, leaving 11 bases between. Germline V gene lookup returns CDR1 MNHNS and CDR2 SASEGT.

This clone was seen a handful of times. The chain links TRBV5-1 to TRBJ2-7; the D gene is possibly TRBD1 (6 bases). Germline loops: CDR1 SGHRS, CDR2 YFSETQ. The CDR3 sequence is 13 residues long. V lost 1 base and J lost 7, with 12 bases in between. This chain's CDR3 is CASSLSTGYEQYF. CDR3 nucleotides: TGCGCCAGCAGCTTGAGTACAGGGTATGAGCAGTACTTC.

The gene calls are TRBV10-3 and TRBJ2-7; 12 bases align to TRBD1. The CDR3 spans 16 residues. The germline CDR1 and CDR2 sequences are ENHRY and SYGVKD. V lost 10 bases and J lost 7; bases outside the gene matches: 17. CDR3 nucleotide sequence: TGTGCCACGATCGGCCAGGGGGGACAGGGGGCTGGGGAGCAGTACTTC. Translating it yields CATIGQGGQGAGEQYF.

The chain recombines TRBV7-2 with TRBJ2-7; D perhaps matches TRBD1 (6 bases). Germline CDR1 and CDR2: SGHTA and FQGNSA. The germline V and J ends were trimmed by 5 bases and 0 bases, with 11 bases remaining between them. The CDR3 has 14 amino acids. CDR3 DNA sequence: TGTGCCAGCAGCCGAACGGACAGCTCCTACGAGCAGTACTTC. Translation gives CASSRTDSSYEQYF.

The table lists this clone with a few counts. The chain has TRBV28 and TRBJ2-1, with D possibly matching TRBD2 (7 bases). Germline CDR1 is MDHEN and CDR2 is SYDVKM. Between the trimmed V and J ends, which lost 6 bases and 6 bases, there was a span of 21 bases. CDR3 length: 16 amino acids. The CDR3 reads CASSSTGGPKPNEQFF. The CDR3 DNA sequence: TGTGCCAGCAGCTCTACCGGGGGGCCCAAGCCCAATGAGCAGTTCTTC.

The chain combines TRBV7-9 with TRBJ1-4; 7 bases are a match to TRBD1. Germline V gene lookup returns CDR1 SEHNR and CDR2 FQNEAQ (reference sequence). The CDR3 runs 16 residues. The trim removed 1 base at V and 7 bases at J, leaving 9 bases unmatched. CDR3: CASSLEGQTGPEKLFF. The CDR3 coding sequence is TGTGCCAGCAGCTTAGAGGGACAGACGGGCCCTGAAAAACTGTTTTTT.

The chain links TRBV7-9 to TRBJ2-3; D may be TRBD1 (6 bases). V was trimmed by 4 bases and J by 4 bases, leaving 6 bases between them. The CDR3 has 12 residues. Per germline, CDR1 SEHNR and CDR2 FQNEAQ (reference sequence). CDR3 protein: CASSWTADTQYF. The CDR3 region has the DNA TGTGCCAGCAGCTGGACAGCAGATACGCAGTATTTT.

This clone was seen a few times. The chain employs TRBV7-9 and TRBJ1-1; D unclear. From germline, CDR1 is SEHNR and CDR2 FQNEAQ (reference sequence). This CDR3 contains 12 residues. V dropped 5 bases and J dropped 11 bases, with 15 bases sitting between them. The CDR3 reads CASSGLETAAFF. In DNA, the CDR3 is TGTGCCAGCAGCGGGCTTGAAACGGCGGCTTTCTTT.

This chain links TRBV5-5 with TRBJ2-6; maybe TRBD1 (5 bases). Trimming took 1 base from V and 2 from J, leaving 7 bases between them. Germline lookup yields CDR1 SGHKS and CDR2 YYEKEE (reference sequence). CDR3 length: 15 amino acids. DNA for the CDR3: TGTGCCAGCAGCTTGCCAGGGACTGGGGCCAACGTCCTGACTTTC. Translating gives CASSLPGTGANVLTF.

This rearrangement joins TRBV5-1 to TRBJ2-7, with no clear D. The germline gives CDR1 SGHRS, CDR2 YFSETQ. Trimming removed 2 bases from V and 0 bases from J, with 15 bases in between. The CDR3 totals 16 residues. CDR3 region: CASSFPQPSFSYEQYF. The DNA of the CDR3 is TGCGCCAGCAGCTTTCCACAACCGTCCTTCTCCTACGAGCAGTACTTC.

The chain employs TRBV11-1 and TRBJ2-7; 10 bases align to TRBD1. This CDR3 is 16 amino acids long. With V trimmed by 3 bases and J by 1 base, 6 bases remained unmatched. Germline CDR1 reads SGHAT; CDR2 reads FQDESV (reference sequence). The CDR3, as DNA: TGTGCCAGCAGCTTTCCGGGACAGGGGCGATCCTACGAGCAGTACTTC. Amino acid sequence: CASSFPGQGRSYEQYF.

The J gene is TRBJ2-7, the V gene TRBV7-2; D is unresolved. The CDR3 is made up of 13 amino acids. Germline CDR1 reads SGHTA; CDR2 reads FQGNSA. Trimming left V 4 bases short and J 3 bases short, with 10 bases between. DNA of the CDR3: TGTGCCAGCAGCTCGAGCTCGATCTACGAGCAGTACTTC. Translated: CASSSSSIYEQYF.

The V gene is TRBV27, the J gene TRBJ1-2; D is perhaps TRBD1 (5 bases). V was cut by 5 bases and J by 4 bases, with 14 bases left in between. Germline values: CDR1 MNHEY, CDR2 SMNVEV (reference sequence). This CDR3 has 14 residues. The CDR3 DNA reads as TGTGCCAGCAGTCCATCTGGGGGGGGCTATGGCTACACCTTC. Translation: CASSPSGGGYGYTF.

This clone occurred once. The chain has TRBV4-3 and TRBJ1-4; D is perhaps TRBD1 (6 bases). There are 18 residues in the CDR3. Germline assignment: CDR1 LGHNA and CDR2 YSLEER. V was pared by 0 bases and J by 0 bases, with 14 bases between. Here the CDR3 reads CASSQDPKTGTTNEKLFF. CDR3 coding DNA: TGCGCCAGCAGCCAAGACCCCAAAACAGGGACAACTAATGAAAAACTGTTTTTT.

The chain recombines TRBV18 with TRBJ2-7; D is possibly TRBD1 (5 bases). CDR1 and CDR2 (germline): KGHSH, LQKENI. The CDR3 consists of 16 residues. V gave up 2 bases and J gave up 5 bases, with 19 bases separating them. This CDR3 is CASSPVEDTPTHEQYF. DNA of the CDR3: TGTGCCAGCTCACCAGTAGAGGACACACCGACCCACGAGCAGTACTTC. The complete variable domain, with remaining parts taken from reference TRBV18 and TRBJ2-7, reads NAGVMQNPRHLVRRRGQEARLRCSPMKGHSHVYWYRQLPEEGLKFMVYLQKENIIDESGMPKERFSAEFPKEGPSILRIQQVVRGDSAAYFCASSPVEDTPTHEQYFGPGTRLTVT.

The rearrangement uses TRBV7-3 and TRBJ2-1; a possible D gene is TRBD2 (7 bases). Per the germline V gene, CDR1 is SGHTA and CDR2 is FQGTGA. The CDR3 runs 18 residues. The V end lost 1 base, the J end lost 0 bases, and 16 bases lay between the germline ends. CDR3 loop: CASSLRGLAASSYNEQFF. As DNA, the CDR3 is TGTGCCAGCAGCTTAAGGGGGCTAGCGGCAAGCTCCTACAATGAGCAGTTCTTC.

The chain combines TRBV28 with TRBJ1-3; TRBD1 matches at 9 bases. The CDR3 is 17 amino acids. Germline V gene sequence: CDR1 MDHEN, CDR2 SYDVKM. Germline trimming cut 1 base from V and 5 bases from J; bases unmatched to any gene: 9. The DNA for the CDR3 is TGTGCCAGCAGTTTATCCTCACCCGGGACAGGGCGAAACACCATATATTTT. Its protein product is CASSLSSPGTGRNTIYF.

This sequence joins TRBV23-1 and TRBJ2-1; TRBD2 matches at 10 bases. TRBV23-1 is noted as an ORF with a role that remains uncertain. The J segment lost 15 bases and the V segment lost 6 bases, leaving 14 bases of the junction unmatched. This CDR3 comprises 14 residues. CDR3 sequence reads: CASRFHYKREGSFF. CDR3 nucleotide sequence: TGCGCCAGCAGGTTCCATTATAAGCGGGAGGGTTCGTTCTTC.

This chain uses TRBV29-1 with TRBJ2-7; 10 bases fit TRBD2. The germline V gene has CDR1 SQVTM and CDR2 ANQGSEA. CDR3 length: 14 amino acids. The ends lost 3 bases at V and 2 bases at J; junction bases unmatched: 4. CDR3 sequence: CSVDKLAGAYEQYF. CDR3 DNA: TGCAGCGTTGATAAGCTAGCGGGGGCCTACGAGCAGTACTTC.

This clone was counted between two and nine times. The V call is TRBV6-5, the J call TRBJ1-5, with TRBD1 as a possible D gene (5 bases). With 9 bases removed from V and 4 bases from J, the gap between germline ends came to 10 bases. Germline V CDR1 and CDR2: MNHEY, SVGAGI. The CDR3 length is 12 residues. Here the CDR3 reads CARGGRNQPQHF. As DNA, the CDR3 is TGTGCCAGGGGGGGGAGGAATCAGCCCCAGCATTTT.

This rearrangement joins TRBV19 to TRBJ1-2; 11 bases align to TRBD1. The length of the CDR3 is 14 residues. The ends lost 6 bases at V and 4 bases at J; junction bases unmatched: 4. In germline, CDR1 is LNHDA, CDR2 SQIVND (reference sequence). The CDR3 DNA sequence: TGTGCCAGTAGAACCGGGACAGGGGGCTATGGCTACACCTTC. Residues: CASRTGTGGYGYTF.

This clone was counted between two and nine times. J is TRBJ2-3 and V is TRBV9; no reliable D call. The CDR3 consists of 12 residues. Germline V lookup: CDR1 SGDLS, CDR2 YYNGEE. With 0 bases removed from V and 3 bases from J, the gap between germline ends came to 2 bases. CDR3 bases: TGTGCCAGCAGCGTAGTAACAGATACGCAGTATTTT. This encodes CASSVVTDTQYF. Complete variable domain (other parts from reference TRBV9 and TRBJ2-3): DSGVTQTPKHLITATGQRVTLRCSPRSGDLSVYWYQQSLDQGLQFLIQYYNGEERAKGNILERFSAQQFPDLHSELNLSSLELGDSALYFCASSVVTDTQYFGPGTRLTVL.

The chain uses TRBV7-9 and TRBJ1-2, with D possibly TRBD1 on 6 matching bases. Trimming took off 1 base at V and 7 bases at J, with 13 bases between the two ends. The germline V gene encodes CDR1 SEHNR and CDR2 FQNEAQ (reference sequence). The CDR3 is 14 amino acids. CDR3 sequence: CASSLEQGFRGYTF. CDR3 nucleotides: TGTGCCAGCAGCTTAGAACAGGGATTTCGTGGCTACACCTTC.

This clone turned up a few times. The rearrangement joins TRBV30 to TRBJ2-3, with D possibly TRBD2 on 5 matching bases. This CDR3 region has 14 residues. In germline, CDR1 is GTSNPN, CDR2 SVGIG (reference sequence). V lost 0 bases and J 0 bases, leaving 7 bases between the germline ends. CDR3 sequence reads: CAWSVSVSTDTQYF. The DNA for the CDR3 is TGTGCCTGGAGTGTTAGCGTGAGCACAGATACGCAGTATTTT.

J is TRBJ1-2 and V is TRBV5-5; the match to TRBD1 covers 8 bases. The CDR3 has 15 residues. CDR1 is SGHKS and CDR2 is YYEKEE in the germline V gene (reference sequence). Trimming removed 4 bases from V and 8 bases from J; junction bases left unmatched: 13. CDR3 bases: TGTGCCAGCAGCAGACAGTCCACAGGGGGAGAAGGCTACACCTTC. Translated: CASSRQSTGGEGYTF.

The V gene is TRBV4-2, the J gene TRBJ2-2; 8 nucleotides align to TRBD1. Germline CDR1 is LGHNA and CDR2 is YNFKEQ. Trimming took 4 bases from V and 4 from J; bases not matched to a gene: 11. This CDR3 is 17 amino acids long. The CDR3 loop reads CASSPFGSGGVTGELFF. CDR3 DNA sequence: TGTGCCAGCAGCCCGTTCGGCTCAGGGGGCGTCACCGGGGAGCTGTTTTTT.

The chain joins TRBV4-3 to TRBJ2-1, with a tentative D call TRBD2 (6 bases). CDR3 length equals 16 residues. CDR1 and CDR2 (germline): LGHNA, YSLEER. V was cut by 0 bases and J by 8 bases, with 17 bases left in between. The CDR3 spells CASSQDALRENHEQFF. CDR3 in DNA: TGCGCCAGCAGCCAAGATGCCCTCCGGGAGAACCATGAGCAGTTCTTC.

This clone was seen just once. J is TRBJ2-3 and V is TRBV11-3, with TRBD2 as a possible D gene (6 bases). Germline V gives CDR1 SGHNT, CDR2 YENEEA. V lost 5 bases and J lost 4, with 10 bases in between. The CDR3 contains 13 residues. The DNA of the CDR3 is TGTGCCAGCAGCGACGGCGGGGCAGATACGCAGTATTTT. Residues: CASSDGGADTQYF. Looking up the rest from reference TRBV11-3 and TRBJ2-3 gives the full variable domain: EAGVVQSPRYKIIEKKQPVAFWCNPISGHNTLYWYLQNLGQGPELLIRYENEEAVDDSQLPKDRFSAERLKGVDSTLKIQPAELGDSAVYLCASSDGGADTQYFGPGTRLTVL.

V usage is TRBV5-8 and J usage is TRBJ2-1; D is possibly TRBD2 (5 bases). The CDR3 sequence is 17 residues long. Per the germline V gene, CDR1 is SGHTS and CDR2 is YDEGEE. Trimming left V 1 base short and J 0 bases short, with 14 bases between. The CDR3 DNA sequence: TGTGCCAGCAGCTTGTCGGGCGGGCCCAGCTCCTACAATGAGCAGTTCTTC. Protein: CASSLSGGPSSYNEQFF.

V is TRBV14 and J is TRBJ2-5; 7 bases are shared with TRBD2. The CDR3 sequence is 14 residues long. V dropped 4 bases and J dropped 4; count of bases not matched to a gene: 6. Germline V lookup: CDR1 SGHDN, CDR2 FVKESK. The CDR3 DNA sequence: TGTGCCAGCAGCCTTTCCGGGGGGAGAGAGACCCAGTACTTC. Its translation is CASSLSGGRETQYF.